Listed below are T cell receptor beta chains from one sample, sequenced in a study of blood T cell repertoires in COVID-19. Using immunoSEQ multiplex PCR, the repertoire was profiled, and TCRdb retains in-frame clones only, with some absent. The sample has 150,000 to 200,000 clones; about 88% are singletons. Sequencing was done on a sample of PBMCs or T cells enriched from blood (not recorded which). The receptors derive from a human donor with acute COVID-19. The donor label of this sample is uncertain. CDR3s include the opening cysteine and the closing phenylalanine or tryptophan. Each record gives: J gene, D gene, V gene, clone size, CDR3 DNA, CDR3 protein. The D gene is left open where the match is weak. Clone sizes are given selectively: once, few, many, or a class where the clone is expanded.

J gene: TRBJ2-1
D gene: TRBD2
V gene: TRBV30
clone size: .
CDR3 DNA: TGTGCCTGGTTCGAGGGGACTAGCGGTCGAAATGAGCAGTTCTTC
CDR3 protein: CAWFEGTSGRNEQFF

J gene: TRBJ1-3
D gene: TRBD1
V gene: TRBV7-2
clone size: .
CDR3 DNA: TGTGCCAGCAGCGTTCAGGGGGCGCGAGGAAACACCATATATTTT
CDR3 protein: CASSVQGARGNTIYF

J gene: TRBJ1-1
D gene: .
V gene: TRBV29-1
clone size: .
CDR3 DNA: TGCAGCGCCCCCCGGGGGGGAAACACTGAAGCTTTCTTT
CDR3 protein: CSAPRGGNTEAFF

J gene: TRBJ2-7
D gene: TRBD2
V gene: TRBV18
clone size: .
CDR3 DNA: TGTGCCAGCTCACCGGTGAGGGCTAGCGGGGTATTGTACGAGCAGTACTTC
CDR3 protein: CASSPVRASGVLYEQYF

J gene: TRBJ2-1
D gene: TRBD1
V gene: TRBV7-2
clone size: .
CDR3 DNA: TGTGCCAGCAGCTTCTCCGGGACAGGGGTCAATGAGCAGTTCTTC
CDR3 protein: CASSFSGTGVNEQFF

J gene: TRBJ1-5
D gene: .
V gene: TRBV10-3
clone size: .
CDR3 DNA: TGTGCCATCAGTGTGGGAGGGGATAGCAATCAGCCCCAGCATTTT
CDR3 protein: CAISVGGDSNQPQHF

J gene: TRBJ2-2
D gene: TRBD1
V gene: TRBV4-2
clone size: .
CDR3 DNA: TGTGCCAGCAGGAAAGCTTGGGACAGGCCCGGGGAGCTGTTTTTT
CDR3 protein: CASRKAWDRPGELFF

J gene: TRBJ2-5
D gene: .
V gene: TRBV7-2
clone size: .
CDR3 DNA: TGTGCCAGCAGCTTAGCGAGGGGGTTTCAAGAGACCCAGTACTTC
CDR3 protein: CASSLARGFQETQYF

J gene: TRBJ2-1
D gene: TRBD2
V gene: TRBV20-1
clone size: .
CDR3 DNA: TGCAGTGCTAGTCCCTTTAGCGGGGGGGCGAGGAATGAGCAGTTCTTC
CDR3 protein: CSASPFSGGARNEQFF

J gene: TRBJ1-5
D gene: .
V gene: TRBV6-5
clone size: .
CDR3 DNA: TGTGCCAGCAGTTCCCAGGGAGGGGTTCAGCCCCAGCATTTT
CDR3 protein: CASSSQGGVQPQHF

J gene: TRBJ2-1
D gene: .
V gene: TRBV23-1
clone size: .
CDR3 DNA: TGCGCCAGCAGTCAATCGGTCGGGCCGGATAGACCACTAGCCGTTGAGCAGTTCTTC
CDR3 protein: CASSQSVGPDRPLAVEQFF

J gene: TRBJ2-5
D gene: .
V gene: TRBV4-2
clone size: .
CDR3 DNA: TGTGCCAGCAGCCAAGATACAGGACAAGAGACCCAGTACTTC
CDR3 protein: CASSQDTGQETQYF

J gene: TRBJ1-6
D gene: .
V gene: TRBV27
clone size: few
CDR3 DNA: TGTGCCAGCAGTTTATCGGGGGCCGGTTCACCCCTCCACTTT
CDR3 protein: CASSLSGAGSPLHF

J gene: TRBJ2-5
D gene: TRBD2
V gene: TRBV4-3
clone size: .
CDR3 DNA: TGCGCCAGCAGCCAGGGGAGAAGCGGGGGATCTCAAGAGACCCAGTACTTC
CDR3 protein: CASSQGRSGGSQETQYF

J gene: TRBJ1-1
D gene: .
V gene: TRBV18
clone size: few
CDR3 DNA: TGTGCCAGCTCACCATCGCAGGGGACTGAAGCTTTCTTT
CDR3 protein: CASSPSQGTEAFF

J gene: TRBJ2-7
D gene: .
V gene: TRBV2
clone size: .
CDR3 DNA: TGTGCCAGCAGTGAATCCACAGTTTCCTACGAGCAGTACTTC
CDR3 protein: CASSESTVSYEQYF

J gene: TRBJ2-7
D gene: TRBD1
V gene: TRBV27
clone size: .
CDR3 DNA: TGTGCCAGCAGTCCCGGGACAGCATACGAGCAGTACTTC
CDR3 protein: CASSPGTAYEQYF

J gene: TRBJ1-1
D gene: TRBD1
V gene: TRBV4-2
clone size: .
CDR3 DNA: TGTGCCAGCAGCAGACAGGGGAACGAGGGCACTGAAGCTTTCTTT
CDR3 protein: CASSRQGNEGTEAFF

J gene: TRBJ1-2
D gene: .
V gene: TRBV6-5
clone size: .
CDR3 DNA: TGTGCCAGCAGTTACTCGCAGGACATCTATGGCTACACCTTC
CDR3 protein: CASSYSQDIYGYTF

J gene: TRBJ2-5
D gene: .
V gene: TRBV5-4
clone size: .
CDR3 DNA: TGTGCCAGCAGTCAAAAGGGGGAGACCCAGTACTTC
CDR3 protein: CASSQKGETQYF

J gene: TRBJ1-2
D gene: TRBD1
V gene: TRBV30
clone size: .
CDR3 DNA: TGTGCCTGGGATCCGACAGGGTCGGGCTACACCTTC
CDR3 protein: CAWDPTGSGYTF

J gene: TRBJ1-3
D gene: .
V gene: TRBV19
clone size: .
CDR3 DNA: TGTGCCAGTAGCCTACAAGGGGCTGGAAACACCATATATTTT
CDR3 protein: CASSLQGAGNTIYF

J gene: TRBJ1-3
D gene: .
V gene: TRBV18
clone size: .
CDR3 DNA: TGTGCCAGCTCACCCTTGGGGGCCGGAAACACCATATATTTT
CDR3 protein: CASSPLGAGNTIYF

J gene: TRBJ1-5
D gene: .
V gene: TRBV18
clone size: .
CDR3 DNA: TGTGCCAGCTCCGCGGACAGTAATAGCAATCAGCCCCAGCATTTT
CDR3 protein: CASSADSNSNQPQHF

J gene: TRBJ1-2
D gene: .
V gene: TRBV7-9
clone size: once
CDR3 DNA: TGTGCCAGCAGCTTAGGGGAGTGGAGGGACGGGGTTGGCACCTTC
CDR3 protein: CASSLGEWRDGVGTF

J gene: TRBJ1-2
D gene: TRBD1
V gene: TRBV6-5
clone size: .
CDR3 DNA: TGTGCCAGCACCCCGGACAGGGAAGGCTACACCTTC
CDR3 protein: CASTPDREGYTF

J gene: TRBJ2-7
D gene: TRBD2
V gene: TRBV9
clone size: .
CDR3 DNA: TGTGCCAGCAGCGTAGAAGGCGGGGGGGCCTACGAGCAGTACTTC
CDR3 protein: CASSVEGGGAYEQYF

J gene: TRBJ1-2
D gene: .
V gene: TRBV6-2/TRBV6-3
clone size: few
CDR3 DNA: TGTGCCAGCAGTTCCCAGGGGAACTATGGCTACACCTTC
CDR3 protein: CASSSQGNYGYTF

J gene: TRBJ1-6
D gene: .
V gene: TRBV29-1
clone size: .
CDR3 DNA: TGCAGCGCTGCTGACAACTATAATTCACCCCTCCACTTT
CDR3 protein: CSAADNYNSPLHF

J gene: TRBJ2-3
D gene: .
V gene: TRBV27
clone size: .
CDR3 DNA: TGTGCCAGCACCCCGGGGATACACACAGATACGCAGTATTTT
CDR3 protein: CASTPGIHTDTQYF

J gene: TRBJ2-1
D gene: TRBD2
V gene: TRBV10-2
clone size: .
CDR3 DNA: TGCGCCAGCAAGTCCGAAGCGGGGGGCGAGAATGAGCAGTTCTTC
CDR3 protein: CASKSEAGGENEQFF

J gene: TRBJ2-3
D gene: TRBD2
V gene: TRBV13
clone size: .
CDR3 DNA: TGTGCCAGCAGCTTAACCAGCGGGGGGGCCACGAGCACAGATACGCAGTATTTT
CDR3 protein: CASSLTSGGATSTDTQYF

J gene: TRBJ2-7
D gene: TRBD1
V gene: TRBV6-2/TRBV6-3
clone size: .
CDR3 DNA: TGTGCCAGCAGTAAACAGGGGATCAAGCACGACGAGCAGTACTTC
CDR3 protein: CASSKQGIKHDEQYF

J gene: TRBJ2-3
D gene: .
V gene: TRBV7-3
clone size: .
CDR3 DNA: TGTGCCAGCAGCTTAACTCCCCGGGAACGCCCCACAGATACGCAGTATTTT
CDR3 protein: CASSLTPRERPTDTQYF

J gene: TRBJ2-5
D gene: .
V gene: TRBV5-1
clone size: .
CDR3 DNA: TGCGCCAGCAGCTTATTGACTACTAAAGAGACCCAGTACTTC
CDR3 protein: CASSLLTTKETQYF

J gene: TRBJ1-6
D gene: TRBD1
V gene: TRBV18
clone size: .
CDR3 DNA: TGTGCCAGCTCCCCGGACAGGGGTAGGGATTCACCCCTCCACTTT
CDR3 protein: CASSPDRGRDSPLHF

J gene: TRBJ1-2
D gene: .
V gene: TRBV2
clone size: .
CDR3 DNA: TGTGCCAGCACTGAGGAACAGATCTATGGCTACACCTTC
CDR3 protein: CASTEEQIYGYTF

J gene: TRBJ1-2
D gene: TRBD1
V gene: TRBV28
clone size: .
CDR3 DNA: TGTGCCAGCAGTTCATGGGTGCGACAGGGTCTTTATGGCTACACCTTC
CDR3 protein: CASSSWVRQGLYGYTF

J gene: TRBJ2-7
D gene: TRBD1
V gene: TRBV5-1
clone size: .
CDR3 DNA: TGCGCCAGCAGCTCGACAGGGGGCTCCTACGAGCAGTACTTC
CDR3 protein: CASSSTGGSYEQYF

J gene: TRBJ1-4
D gene: .
V gene: TRBV7-2
clone size: .
CDR3 DNA: TGTGCCAGCAGCTTAGTTGGGGGGGCTAATGAAAAACTGTTTTTT
CDR3 protein: CASSLVGGANEKLFF

J gene: TRBJ2-2
D gene: TRBD2
V gene: TRBV6-2/TRBV6-3
clone size: .
CDR3 DNA: TGTGCCAGCAGCCGTGATTTAGCGGGGGGCTTGAACACCGGGGAGCTGTTTTTT
CDR3 protein: CASSRDLAGGLNTGELFF